Listed here are 14 T cell receptor beta chains from one sample, sequenced in a study of identical twins. TCRdb re-derived calls from the 5' RACE reads in MiXCR, one entry per CDR3 protein. The data hold 1.5 million to 2 million distinct CDR3 sequences, with about 32% observed a single time. The sequencing input was cord blood. These receptors were taken from a newborn girl in good health.

The CDR3 coding sequence is TGCAGTGCTAGAGATTTGCGGGAGCGGACCCAGTACTTC. It yields the protein CSARDLRERTQYF. The chain combines TRBV20-1 with TRBJ2-7; 7 bases map to TRBD2. The J call may be faulty, since TRBJ2-5 better matches the DNA end. This CDR3 spans 13 amino acids. Germline V CDR1 and CDR2: DFQATT, SNEGSKA (reference sequence).

This clonotype was detected only a few times. The chain joins TRBV15 to TRBJ1-5, with D possibly being TRBD1 (5 bases). Germline V gene lookup returns CDR1 LNHNV and CDR2 YYDKDF (reference sequence). This CDR3 is built from 14 residues. Trimming removed 8 bases at V and 0 bases at J, with 11 bases between. This chain's CDR3 is CATHPQASNQPQHF. In DNA form, the CDR3 reads TGTGCCACCCACCCACAGGCTAGCAATCAGCCCCAGCATTTT.

This chain joins TRBV20-1 and TRBJ2-3; 8 nucleotides match TRBD2. Germline V gene data show CDR1 as DFQATT and CDR2 as SNEGSKA (reference sequence). V shed 0 bases, J shed 7 bases, and the junction held 9 bases outside the gene matches. There are 15 residues in the CDR3. The CDR3, as DNA: TGCAGTGCTAGAGATATCGCGGGGGGCGGAAATACGCAGTATTTT. Residues: CSARDIAGGGNTQYF.

The chain carries TRBV9 and TRBJ1-6, with D hard to call. CDR1 SGDLS and CDR2 YYNGEE come from the germline V gene. The CDR3 runs to 15 residues. Trimming took 3 bases from V and 2 from J, leaving 9 bases between them. This CDR3 reads CASSAEITYNSPLHF. The CDR3, as DNA: TGTGCCAGCAGCGCCGAAATCACCTATAATTCACCCCTCCACTTT.

This clonotype was recorded a few times. This sequence joins TRBV6-1 and TRBJ2-5, with no clear D. The V end was cut by 5 bases, the J end by 11 bases, with 6 bases between. The CDR3 loop spans 9 amino acids. CDR1 and CDR2 from the germline V gene are MNHNS and SASEGT. The CDR3 is CASSPGQYF. The CDR3 region has the DNA TGTGCCAGCAGTCCCGGGCAGTACTTC.

This clonotype was recorded a few times. The chain couples TRBV9 to TRBJ2-7; TRBD1 is a possible D gene (6 bases). This CDR3 contains 16 residues. Trimming removed 4 bases at V and 3 bases at J, with 20 bases between. CDR1 and CDR2 from the germline V gene are SGDLS and YYNGEE. The CDR3 nucleotides read TGTGCCAGCAGCCCTTTCGGTGGGCAGGGGAACTACGAGCAGTACTTC. Its translation: CASSPFGGQGNYEQYF.

This clonotype was counted only a few times. The CDR3 sequence: CATSDWGQNNEQFF. DNA of the CDR3: TGTGCCACCAGTGATTGGGGACAAAACAATGAGCAGTTCTTC. The rearrangement links TRBV24-1 to TRBJ2-1; D perhaps matches TRBD1 (6 bases). Germline values: CDR1 KGHDR, CDR2 SFDVKD. V lost 2 bases, J lost 5 bases, and 9 bases lay in between. This CDR3 is built from 14 residues.

V and J are TRBV12-3 or TRBV12-4 and TRBJ2-3, with TRBD2 identical over 10 bases. The CDR3 covers 16 residues. Losses at the gene ends were 6 bases for V and 4 bases for J; bases not matched to a gene: 10. CDR3: CASSSGLAMRADTQYF. In DNA, the CDR3 is TGTGCCAGCAGCTCGGGACTAGCGATGCGAGCAGATACGCAGTATTTT.

The rearrangement links TRBV20-1 to TRBJ2-3; 10 bases map to TRBD2. V shed 0 bases and J 0 bases; nucleotides not matched to a gene: 3. This CDR3 comprises 16 residues. Germline-derived CDR1 and CDR2 are DFQATT and SNEGSKA (reference sequence). The CDR3 here is CSAREPTSGSTDTQYF. The CDR3 bases are TGCAGTGCTAGAGAACCGACTAGCGGGAGCACAGATACGCAGTATTTT.

This clonotype was detected many times. V is TRBV20-1 and J is TRBJ1-5, with a tentative D call TRBD1 (6 bases). CDR1 is DFQATT, CDR2 SNEGSKA, per germline (reference sequence). V was trimmed by 3 bases and J by 4 bases, leaving 7 bases between them. The CDR3 covers 12 residues. Here the CDR3 reads CSASTGNQPQHF. The CDR3 DNA reads as TGCAGTGCTAGCACAGGGAATCAGCCCCAGCATTTT.

The chain combines TRBV19 with TRBJ1-1; 8 positions match TRBD1. The CDR3 spans 16 residues. The germline V gene encodes CDR1 LNHDA and CDR2 SQIVND (reference sequence). V trimming: 5 bases; J trimming: 1 base; junction bases outside the gene matches: 9. The CDR3 DNA reads TGTGCCAGTAGTCCCGGACAGGGTTCGGGGAACACTGAAGCTTTCTTT. Protein: CASSPGQGSGNTEAFF.

This chain joins TRBV5-6 and TRBJ2-3; D may correspond to TRBD1 or TRBD2 (5 bases each). CDR1 SGHDT and CDR2 YYEEEE come from the germline V gene. With 7 bases removed from V and 14 bases from J, the gap between germline ends came to 23 bases. This CDR3 spans 13 amino acids. For the CDR3, the DNA is TGTGCCAGCCAGTTAGACCGGGGCACGCAGTGGTATTTT. Its protein is CASQLDRGTQWYF. The whole variable domain, filled in from reference TRBV5-6 and TRBJ2-3, reads DAGVTQSPTHLIKTRGQQVTLRCSPKSGHDTVSWYQQALGQGPQFIFQYYEEEERQRGNFPDRFSGHQFPNYSSELNVNALLLGDSALYLCASQLDRGTQWYFGPGTRLTVL.

This clonotype was detected a few times. V is TRBV3-1 and J is TRBJ2-1, with 12 positions matching TRBD1. J gave up 9 bases and V 4 bases, and 13 bases lay outside the gene matches. The germline V gene has CDR1 LGHDT and CDR2 YNNKEL (reference sequence). CDR3 size: 17 residues. In nucleotides, the CDR3 is TGTGCCAGCAGCCTCCTTATGCCCGGGACAGGGGGCTTTGAGCAGTTCTTC. This encodes CASSLLMPGTGGFEQFF.

The chain couples TRBV28 to TRBJ2-1, with 10 positions matching TRBD2. This CDR3 is built from 17 residues. J lost 7 bases, V lost 3 bases, and 12 bases had no gene match. Germline CDR1 reads MDHEN; CDR2 reads SYDVKM. CDR3 in amino acids: CASSLTSGRLLGNEQFF. In DNA, the CDR3 is TGTGCCAGCAGTTTGACTAGCGGGCGCCTCCTAGGGAATGAGCAGTTCTTC.